This note documents a single T cell receptor (beta chain) sequence. This sample stems from a study of blood T cell repertoires in COVID-19. Study at large: Specimens from acute and convalescent COVID-19 originated in the United States, Italy and Spain. T cells, B-cell-depleted T cells, or PBMCs supplied cDNA or gDNA.

As handled by the study authors: Researchers report that nucleated cell counts were estimated from reference gene primer amplification. Some clones are missing from TCRdb's copy, which holds only in-frame ones; the method was immunoSEQ multiplex PCR. Clone size and the V and J calls come from that table; the DNA yielded D and trimming. The sample includes some 100,000 clones, roughly 92% of them seen just once. V was pared by 6 bases and J by 7 bases, with 4 bases of the junction left unmatched. This CDR3 region has 14 residues. Germline V gene sequence: CDR1 LNHDA, CDR2 SQIVND (reference sequence). Source material: peripheral blood. The sequence derives from a man between 65 and 80 years old with acute or convalescent COVID-19. The chain employs TRBV19 and TRBJ1-6, with 9 positions matching TRBD1. This chain's CDR3 is CASRDDRGNSPLHF. CDR3 bases: TGTGCCAGTAGGGATGACAGGGGGAATTCACCCCTCCACTTT.